This T cell receptor (beta chain) comes out of a study of T cells in pancreatic ductal adenocarcinoma. Study-wide results and limits: The resected pancreatic cancer cohort was biased toward the minority with early-stage disease. Compared with tumor, blood showed more total productive templates and about 8-fold more clonotypes. Tumor and blood clonality did not differ significantly, about 0.12 versus 0.079.

Here immunoSEQ multiplex PCR was the method, and the copy in TCRdb shows in-frame clones only, minus some. The table has about 98,000 clones, roughly 96% seen once. The CDR3 has 16 amino acids. Germline lookup yields CDR1 MDHEN and CDR2 SYDVKM. Trimming took 3 bases from V and 1 from J, leaving 16 bases between them. Turning to this clone: Its antigen is as yet unknown.

No neoadjuvant therapy was given to the selected pancreatic ductal adenocarcinoma patients before their surgery. Sequencing was carried out using PBMCs. This TCR was recovered from a human donor with pancreatic ductal adenocarcinoma. The J gene is TRBJ2-7, the V gene TRBV28, with D possibly TRBD1 on 6 matching bases. The CDR3 reads CASSFGGGAGSYEQYF. The CDR3 coding sequence is TGTGCCAGCAGTTTTGGTGGGGGCGCTGGGTCCTACGAGCAGTACTTC.